The rows below give T cell receptor beta chains drawn from one sample of a study of CD8+CD57+ T cells in acquired aplastic anemia. In TCRdb, the reads were re-called with MiXCR into one record per CDR3 protein. The profile shows fewer than 250,000 distinct CDR3 sequences, around 59% of them singletons. Sequenced material: sorted CD4+, CD8+, or CD8+CD57+ T cells (not recorded which) from PBMCs. These receptor sequences come from a human donor in good health, serving as a control. The CDR3 runs from the conserved cysteine through the conserved F or W. The order of the fields is V gene, J gene, clone size, D gene, CDR3 protein, CDR3 DNA. A D gene is named only where the DNA matches it firmly. Size is stated for part of the rows, as once, few or many counts, or as a class when the clone is expanded.

V: TRBV24-1
J: TRBJ2-3
size: once
D: TRBD2
CDR3: CATSDLASGDTDTQYF
DNA: TGTGCCACCAGTGATTTAGCTAGCGGGGACACAGATACGCAGTATTTT

V: TRBV29-1
J: TRBJ1-6
size: -
D: TRBD1
CDR3: CSVGTGGNPPLHF
DNA: TGCAGCGTTGGGACAGGGGGTAATCCACCCCTCCACTTT

V: TRBV4-3
J: TRBJ1-2
size: many
D: TRBD1
CDR3: CASSLQGDRGLDGYTF
DNA: TGCGCCAGCAGCTTACAGGGGGACAGGGGACTCGATGGCTACACCTTC

V: TRBV7-9
J: TRBJ2-2
size: -
D: -
CDR3: CASSLGFTGELFF
DNA: TGTGCCAGCAGCTTGGGCTTCACCGGGGAGCTGTTTTTT

V: TRBV24-1
J: TRBJ1-5
size: once
D: TRBD1
CDR3: CAIGQGGNQPQHF
DNA: TGTGCCATTGGACAGGGCGGAAATCAGCCCCAGCATTTT

V: TRBV6-2/TRBV6-3
J: TRBJ2-3
size: many
D: -
CDR3: CASSYWSGNTDTQYF
DNA: TGTGCCAGCAGTTACTGGTCGGGGAACACAGATACGCAGTATTTT

V: TRBV7-9
J: TRBJ2-6
size: many
D: -
CDR3: CASSPIGGWFSGANVLTF
DNA: TGTGCCAGCAGCCCGATTGGCGGGTGGTTCTCTGGGGCCAACGTCCTGACTTTC

V: TRBV7-7
J: TRBJ2-1
size: -
D: -
CDR3: CASSFGTSYNEQFF
DNA: TGTGCTAGCAGCTTCGGGACTTCTTACAATGAGCAGTTCTTC

V: TRBV10-2
J: TRBJ1-6
size: few
D: TRBD1
CDR3: CASRGQDNSPLHF
DNA: TGCGCCAGCAGGGGACAGGATAATTCACCCCTCCACTTT

V: TRBV7-2
J: TRBJ2-1
size: -
D: TRBD1
CDR3: CASSLVGAGGYEQFF
DNA: TGTGCCAGCAGCCTAGTCGGGGCAGGGGGTTATGAGCAGTTCTTC

V: TRBV6-2/TRBV6-3
J: TRBJ2-7
size: many
D: TRBD1
CDR3: CASRWTGGNEQYF
DNA: TGTGCCAGCAGATGGACAGGGGGCAACGAGCAGTACTTC

V: TRBV27
J: TRBJ1-2
size: many
D: -
CDR3: CASRKPGEAWGYTF
DNA: TGTGCCAGCCGTAAACCGGGGGAGGCGTGGGGCTACACCTTC

V: TRBV28
J: TRBJ1-3
size: -
D: -
CDR3: CASSLNPEGSGNTIYF
DNA: TGTGCCAGCAGTTTGAATCCGGAGGGATCTGGAAACACCATATATTTT

V: TRBV10-3
J: TRBJ2-2
size: -
D: -
CDR3: CASINHRGGGELFF
DNA: TGTGCCAGCATCAACCACAGGGGGGGGGGCGAGCTGTTTTTT

V: TRBV29-1
J: TRBJ2-7
size: many
D: TRBD1
CDR3: CSVEGGTSGQGSSYEQYF
DNA: TGCAGCGTTGAAGGGGGAACTTCGGGACAGGGGTCTTCCTACGAGCAGTACTTC

V: TRBV19
J: TRBJ1-4
size: -
D: -
CDR3: CASKRSLTNEKLFF
DNA: TGTGCCTCAAAACGAAGCTTAACTAATGAAAAACTGTTTTTT

V: TRBV24-1
J: TRBJ2-7
size: -
D: -
CDR3: CATSELGEQYF
DNA: TGTGCCACCAGTGAGTTGGGGGAGCAGTACTTC

V: TRBV7-2
J: TRBJ1-4
size: -
D: -
CDR3: CASSLVEGGPEKLFF
DNA: TGTGCCAGCAGCTTAGTGGAGGGGGGTCCCGAGAAACTGTTTTTT

V: TRBV6-4
J: TRBJ2-5
size: -
D: TRBD1
CDR3: CASSDPGTGSETQYF
DNA: TGTGCCAGCAGTGACCCCGGGACAGGGTCGGAGACCCAGTACTTC

V: TRBV7-9
J: TRBJ2-7
size: many
D: TRBD1
CDR3: CASSERSMPGTASYEQYF
DNA: TGTGCCAGCAGCGAAAGGTCCATGCCCGGGACAGCCTCCTACGAGCAGTACTTC

V: TRBV19
J: TRBJ1-2
size: -
D: -
CDR3: CASSFSGSGCLGYTF
DNA: TGTGCCAGTAGCTTTAGCGGGTCAGGGTGTCTAGGCTACACCTTC

V: TRBV15
J: TRBJ1-1
size: -
D: -
CDR3: CATSRYGTLNTEAFF
DNA: TGTGCCACCAGCAGATACGGGACACTGAACACTGAAGCTTTCTTT

V: TRBV25-1
J: TRBJ2-7
size: -
D: TRBD1
CDR3: CASSLQGAYEQYF
DNA: TGTGCCAGCAGTTTACAGGGGGCCTACGAGCAGTACTTC

V: TRBV9
J: TRBJ2-3
size: few
D: TRBD2
CDR3: CASSGLAGDVDGTQYF
DNA: TGTGCCAGCAGCGGACTAGCGGGGGACGTGGATGGTACGCAGTATTTT

V: TRBV4-3
J: TRBJ1-4
size: many
D: TRBD1
CDR3: CASSQDWAGGNEKLFF
DNA: TGCGCCAGCAGCCAAGATTGGGCAGGGGGCAATGAAAAACTGTTTTTT

V: TRBV7-8
J: TRBJ1-1
size: many
D: -
CDR3: CASSFSSKQGNTEAFF
DNA: TGTGCCAGCAGCTTCTCCTCAAAACAGGGGAACACTGAAGCTTTCTTT

V: TRBV28
J: TRBJ1-6
size: many
D: TRBD1
CDR3: CASSPPPGTGKVALHF
DNA: TGTGCCAGCAGTCCCCCGCCCGGGACAGGGAAAGTGGCCCTCCACTTT

V: TRBV20-1
J: TRBJ2-7
size: once
D: -
CDR3: CSARSGGAYEQYF
DNA: TGCAGTGCTAGGTCAGGAGGCGCTTACGAGCAGTACTTC

V: TRBV7-2
J: TRBJ2-7
size: -
D: -
CDR3: CASSFNGYSYERYF
DNA: TGTGCCAGCAGCTTTAACGGTTACTCCTACGAGCGGTACTTC

V: TRBV10-3
J: TRBJ2-7
size: -
D: TRBD1
CDR3: CAISPGQGSPLAF
DNA: TGTGCCATCAGCCCGGGACAGGGCTCACCATTAGCCTTC

V: TRBV6-2/TRBV6-3
J: TRBJ2-7
size: many
D: -
CDR3: CASSYPGHRSSYEQYF
DNA: TGTGCCAGCAGTTATCCTGGACACAGGAGCTCCTACGAGCAGTACTTC

V: TRBV11-1
J: TRBJ1-4
size: few
D: -
CDR3: CASSPQAPGTAATNEKLFF
DNA: TGTGCCAGCAGCCCTCAAGCGCCCGGGACGGCTGCAACTAATGAAAAACTGTTTTTT